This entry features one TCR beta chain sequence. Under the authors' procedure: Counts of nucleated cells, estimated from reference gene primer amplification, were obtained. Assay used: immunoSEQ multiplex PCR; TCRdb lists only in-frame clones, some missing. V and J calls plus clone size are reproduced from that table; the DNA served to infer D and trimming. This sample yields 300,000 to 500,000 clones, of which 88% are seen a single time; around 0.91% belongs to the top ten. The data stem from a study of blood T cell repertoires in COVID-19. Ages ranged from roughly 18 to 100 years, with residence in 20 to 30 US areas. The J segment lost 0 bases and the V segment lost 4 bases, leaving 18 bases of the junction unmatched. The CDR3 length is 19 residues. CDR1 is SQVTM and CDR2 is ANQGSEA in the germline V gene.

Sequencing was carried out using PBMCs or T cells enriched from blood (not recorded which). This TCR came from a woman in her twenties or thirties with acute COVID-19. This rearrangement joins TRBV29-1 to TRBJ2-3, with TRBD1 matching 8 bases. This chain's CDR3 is CSVVGYPGTGHTSTDTQYF. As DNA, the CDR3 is TGCAGCGTTGTGGGGTACCCAGGGACAGGCCATACCAGCACAGATACGCAGTATTTT.